This T cell receptor (beta chain) was recovered during a study of radiotherapy plus CTLA-4 blockade in lung cancer. V lost 6 bases and J lost 0, with 14 bases in between. Germline V gene lookup returns CDR1 SQVTM and CDR2 ANQGSEA. The CDR3 has 14 amino acids. Measured with immunoSEQ multiplex PCR; TCRdb has only the in-frame clones, and not every one. The table lists about 49,000 clones, approximately 76% of them singletons. This clonotype was sampled from a human donor with non-small cell lung cancer who had stable disease on radiotherapy plus ipilimumab. The V call is TRBV29-1, the J call TRBJ1-2; D possibly corresponds to TRBD1 (6 bases). Sequencing used peripheral blood, obtained from a patient treated with radiotherapy plus ipilimumab. CDR3 region: CSVVREGANYGYTF. The DNA of the CDR3 is TGCAGCGTCGTCCGGGAGGGGGCTAACTATGGCTACACCTTC.